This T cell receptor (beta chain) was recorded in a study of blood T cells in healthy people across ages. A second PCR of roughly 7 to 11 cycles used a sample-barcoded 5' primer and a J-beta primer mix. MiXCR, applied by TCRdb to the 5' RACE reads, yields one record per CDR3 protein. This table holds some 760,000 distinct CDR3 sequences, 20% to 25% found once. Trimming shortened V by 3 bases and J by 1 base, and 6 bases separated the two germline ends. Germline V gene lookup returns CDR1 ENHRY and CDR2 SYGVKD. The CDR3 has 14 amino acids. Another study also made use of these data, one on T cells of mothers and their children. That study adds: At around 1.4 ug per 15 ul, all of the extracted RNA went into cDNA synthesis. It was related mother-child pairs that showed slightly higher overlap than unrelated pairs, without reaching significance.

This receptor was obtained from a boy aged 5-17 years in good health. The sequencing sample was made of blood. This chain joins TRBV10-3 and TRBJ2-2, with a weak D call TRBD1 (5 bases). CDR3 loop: CAISDRENTGELFF. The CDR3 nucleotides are TGTGCCATCAGTGACAGGGAGAACACCGGGGAGCTGTTTTTT.